This paragraph covers one T cell receptor beta chain sequence. Its target is not known. These data originate in a study of beta chain features in type 1 diabetes. Study findings and constraints: Type 1 diabetes patients showed a moderate but significant shortening of TCRB CDR3s in all four CD4+ subsets. A greater similarity of naive, central memory and Treg TCRB repertoires was seen among patients than among healthy donors. Any PCR bias toward short templates would affect both groups alike.

Expressed TCRB transcripts were sequenced after all isolated RNA was converted to cDNA. Sequencing used immunoSEQ multiplex PCR; TCRdb keeps in-frame clones, though not all of them. The sample has about 47,000 clones, around 45% seen once. Germline values: CDR1 SGHDN, CDR2 FVKESK. V was trimmed by 4 bases and J by 8 bases, leaving 14 bases between them. The CDR3 spans 14 residues. V gene TRBV14 combines with J gene TRBJ1-4; D is ambiguous. This TCR was sampled from a man aged 25 to 40 with type 1 diabetes. Sequencing was performed on stem cell memory CD4+ T cells from blood. Here the CDR3 DNA reads TGTGCCAGCAGCCGACACCAACCTTCCGAAAAACTGTTTTTT. It translates to CASSRHQPSEKLFF.